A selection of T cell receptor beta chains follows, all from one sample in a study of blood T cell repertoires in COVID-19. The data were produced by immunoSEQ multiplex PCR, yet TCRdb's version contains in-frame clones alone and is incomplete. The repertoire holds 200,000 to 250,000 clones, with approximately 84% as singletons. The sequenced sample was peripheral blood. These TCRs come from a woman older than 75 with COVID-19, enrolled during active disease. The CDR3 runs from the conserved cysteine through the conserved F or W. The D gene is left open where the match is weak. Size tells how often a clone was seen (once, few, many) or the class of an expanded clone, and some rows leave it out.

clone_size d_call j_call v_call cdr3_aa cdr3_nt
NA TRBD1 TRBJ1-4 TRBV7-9 CASSIQRGGANEKLFF TGTGCCAGCAGCATACAACGAGGGGGCGCGAATGAAAAACTGTTTTTT
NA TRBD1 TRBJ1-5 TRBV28 CASSDRVNQPQHF TGTGCCAGCAGTGACAGGGTAAATCAGCCCCAGCATTTT
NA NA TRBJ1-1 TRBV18 CASSPGQKNTEAFF TGTGCCAGCTCACCAGGCCAAAAGAACACTGAAGCTTTCTTT
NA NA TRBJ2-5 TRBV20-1 CSASSTGFAKTQYF TGCAGTGCTAGTTCGACGGGGTTTGCAAAGACCCAGTACTTC
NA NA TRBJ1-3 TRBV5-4 CASSLAGRLGGNTIYF TGTGCCAGCAGCTTGGCCGGGAGACTAGGGGGAAACACCATATATTTT
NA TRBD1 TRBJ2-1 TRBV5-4 CASSIDRGAYNEQFF TGTGCCAGCAGCATTGACAGGGGCGCGTACAATGAGCAGTTCTTC
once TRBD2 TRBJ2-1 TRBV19 CASSPSGIHYNEQFF TGTGCCAGTAGCCCTAGCGGGATCCACTACAATGAGCAGTTCTTC
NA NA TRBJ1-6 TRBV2 CASRPDSINNSPLHF TGTGCCAGCAGACCCGACAGCATAAATAATTCACCCCTCCACTTT
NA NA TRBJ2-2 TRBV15 CATSPSRGELFF TGTGCCACCAGCCCCTCCCGCGGGGAGCTGTTTTTT
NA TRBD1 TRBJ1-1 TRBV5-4 CASSSGQGGLNTEAFF TGTGCCAGCAGCTCGGGACAGGGGGGGTTGAACACTGAAGCTTTCTTT
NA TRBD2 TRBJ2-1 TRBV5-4 CASSLSSSGPYNEQFF TGTGCCAGCAGCTTGTCTTCTAGCGGGCCGTACAATGAGCAGTTCTTC
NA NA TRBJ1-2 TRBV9 CASSVGGYGYTF TGTGCCAGCAGCGTAGGAGGCTATGGCTACACCTTC
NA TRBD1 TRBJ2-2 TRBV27 CASRATGAGELFF TGTGCCAGCAGAGCAACAGGGGCCGGGGAGCTGTTTTTT
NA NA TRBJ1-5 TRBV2 CASSEVRAQPQHF TGTGCCAGCAGTGAAGTCAGGGCTCAGCCCCAGCATTTT
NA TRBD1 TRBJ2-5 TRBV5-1 CASSVTGQVQETQYF TGCGCCAGCAGCGTGACAGGACAGGTTCAAGAGACCCAGTACTTC